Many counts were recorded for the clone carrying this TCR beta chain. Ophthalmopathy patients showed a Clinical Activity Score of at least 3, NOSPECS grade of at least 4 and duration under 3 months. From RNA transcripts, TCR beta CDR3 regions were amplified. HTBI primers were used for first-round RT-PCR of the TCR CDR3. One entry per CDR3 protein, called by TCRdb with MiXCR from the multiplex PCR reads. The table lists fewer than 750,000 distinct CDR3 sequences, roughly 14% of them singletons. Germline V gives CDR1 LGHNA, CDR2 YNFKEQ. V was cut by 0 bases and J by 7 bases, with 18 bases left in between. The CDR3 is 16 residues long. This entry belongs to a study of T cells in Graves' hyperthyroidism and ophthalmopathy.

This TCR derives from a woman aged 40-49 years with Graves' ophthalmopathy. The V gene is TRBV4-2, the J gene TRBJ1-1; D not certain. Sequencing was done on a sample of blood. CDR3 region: CASSQEIRSPSGEAFF. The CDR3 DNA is TGTGCCAGCAGCCAAGAGATTAGAAGCCCTTCGGGTGAAGCTTTCTTT.